Following are 10 T cell receptor beta chains from one sample sequenced in a study of PD-1 blockade in classical Hodgkin lymphoma. Time point reported: newly diagnosed, previously untreated cHL patient sample. Assay: immunoSEQ multiplex PCR; the TCRdb copy retains only in-frame clones and omits some. Seen here are 17,000 or so clones, just under 85% observed once, and the top ten hold almost 8.5%. The sequenced sample consisted of peripheral blood mononuclear cells (PBMCs). The receptors stem from a human donor with classical Hodgkin lymphoma.

This chain links TRBV11-1 with TRBJ1-2; tentatively, D is TRBD1 (5 bases). V was trimmed by 2 bases and J by 5 bases, leaving 9 bases between them. The CDR3 has 13 residues. The germline V gene encodes CDR1 SGHAT and CDR2 FQDESV (reference sequence). The CDR3 spells CASSLSGKYGYTF. For the CDR3, the DNA is TGTGCCAGCAGCTTATCAGGGAAGTATGGCTACACCTTC.

This clone was picked up a small number of times. V and J are TRBV15 and TRBJ2-7, with D maybe TRBD2 (5 bases). This CDR3 has 15 residues. The germline V and J ends were trimmed by 2 bases and 0 bases, with 11 bases remaining between them. The germline CDR1 and CDR2 sequences are LNHNV and YYDKDF (reference sequence). The CDR3 nucleotides read TGTGCCACCAGCAGAAGTTTCGGGGACTCCTACGAGCAGTACTTC. This encodes CATSRSFGDSYEQYF.

The rearrangement joins TRBV5-1 to TRBJ2-3; D not certain. The CDR3 contains 12 residues. Germline CDR1 is SGHRS and CDR2 is YFSETQ. V lost 2 bases and J 6 bases, leaving 7 bases between the germline ends. The CDR3 DNA reads as TGCGCCAGCAGCTTTGAGGCGGATACGCAGTATTTT. This translates into CASSFEADTQYF.

DNA of the CDR3: TGCGCCAGCAGCCCATTGGGGGGTAGCGGGAGTACGAACATTCAGTACTTC. This codes for CASSPLGGSGSTNIQYF. The rearrangement links TRBV4-1 to TRBJ2-4, with TRBD2 identical over 9 bases. The CDR3 length is 17 residues. CDR1 MGHRA and CDR2 YSYEKL come from the germline V gene. V gave up 4 bases and J gave up 7 bases; unmatched junction bases: 14.

This clone was seen a few times. CDR3 amino acids: CIADQNTEAFF. In DNA, the CDR3 is TGCATCGCAGACCAGAACACTGAAGCTTTCTTT. V gene TRBV29-1 combines with J gene TRBJ1-1; D ambiguous. This CDR3 region has 11 residues. Germline CDR1 and CDR2: SQVTM and ANQGSEA.

This chain connects TRBV5-4 to TRBJ2-7, with TRBD1 identical over 9 bases. The CDR3 length is 19 residues. CDR1 and CDR2 from the germline V gene are SGHNT and YYREEE (reference sequence). J gave up 2 bases and V 9 bases, and 24 bases lay outside the gene matches. CDR3 sequence (DNA): TGTGCCAACATGGGTCGGGGGACGAACCGGGACAGGGACACCTACGAGCAGTACTTC. This sequence encodes CANMGRGTNRDRDTYEQYF.

The rearrangement links TRBV28 to TRBJ2-7; 8 bases map to TRBD2. The CDR3 loop spans 14 amino acids. Germline-derived CDR1 and CDR2 are MDHEN and SYDVKM. J gave up 6 bases and V 3 bases, and 7 bases lay outside the gene matches. The CDR3 is CASSFAGLEVEQYF. The DNA for the CDR3 is TGTGCCAGCAGTTTTGCGGGACTAGAGGTCGAGCAGTACTTC.

This clone was detected a few times. The V and J genes are TRBV4-2 and TRBJ1-1, with a tentative D call TRBD1 (5 bases). The CDR3 is made up of 15 amino acids. Between the trimmed V and J ends, which lost 1 base and 3 bases, there was a span of 12 bases. Germline V gives CDR1 LGHNA, CDR2 YNFKEQ. CDR3 nucleotides: TGTGCCAGCAGCCAAGCTTCGGGCAGGGACACTGAAGCTTTCTTT. Translating gives CASSQASGRDTEAFF.

V and J are TRBV2 and TRBJ2-3; TRBD1 matches at 7 bases. There are 15 residues in the CDR3. CDR1 SNHLY and CDR2 FYNNEI come from the germline V gene. The V and J ends lost 1 base and 5 bases, in that order; junction bases with no gene match: 6. In DNA, the CDR3 is TGTGCCAGCAGTGAAGGGCAGGGGGTTGTAGATACGCAGTATTTT. Its protein product is CASSEGQGVVDTQYF.

The V and J genes are TRBV6-5 and TRBJ1-6; tentative D call: TRBD1 (6 bases). The CDR3 runs 15 residues. The germline V and J ends were trimmed by 5 bases and 8 bases, with 16 bases remaining between them. CDR1 is MNHEY and CDR2 is SVGAGI in the germline V gene. CDR3 coding DNA: TGTGCCAGCAGTAGGGTAGGGGGGCTTGATTCACCCCTCCACTTT. The encoded protein is CASSRVGGLDSPLHF.